This T cell receptor (beta chain) stems from a study of cytomegalovirus exposure and HLA in healthy donors. Study overall: HLA-typed donors were the source of around 85 million unique TCRs held in an early data release. Study findings and constraints: Some V segments could not be told apart, so they were left out, TRBV6-2 and TRBV6-3 among them. In a later analysis, HLA-associated TCR beta chains were more clonally expanded than equally common others.

Amplification used 60 Vbeta primers and 13 Jbeta primers. Sequencing used immunoSEQ multiplex PCR; TCRdb keeps in-frame clones, though not all of them. The repertoire includes over 150,000 clones, around 84% of them detected once, and more than 0.95% sits in the top ten. In the case of this clone: Its antigen is undetermined.

Germline values: CDR1 SGHTA, CDR2 FQGTGA. The V segment lost 3 bases and the J segment 6 bases; nucleotides outside the gene matches: 4. This CDR3 is built from 14 residues. The origin of this receptor is a girl aged 2-10 years in good health and CMV-seropositive. Sample: PBMCs. The V gene is TRBV7-3, the J gene TRBJ2-3; TRBD1 matches at 9 bases. Written as DNA, the CDR3 is TGTGCCAGCAGCTTCACAGGGGGCAGGGATACGCAGTATTTT. Its protein product is CASSFTGGRDTQYF. The full variable domain, with the rest looked up from reference TRBV7-3 and TRBJ2-3, is GAGVSQTPSNKVTEKGKYVELRCDPISGHTALYWYRQSLGQGPEFLIYFQGTGAADDSGLPNDRFFAVRPEGSVSTLKIQRTERGDSAVYLCASSFTGGRDTQYFGPGTRLTVL.